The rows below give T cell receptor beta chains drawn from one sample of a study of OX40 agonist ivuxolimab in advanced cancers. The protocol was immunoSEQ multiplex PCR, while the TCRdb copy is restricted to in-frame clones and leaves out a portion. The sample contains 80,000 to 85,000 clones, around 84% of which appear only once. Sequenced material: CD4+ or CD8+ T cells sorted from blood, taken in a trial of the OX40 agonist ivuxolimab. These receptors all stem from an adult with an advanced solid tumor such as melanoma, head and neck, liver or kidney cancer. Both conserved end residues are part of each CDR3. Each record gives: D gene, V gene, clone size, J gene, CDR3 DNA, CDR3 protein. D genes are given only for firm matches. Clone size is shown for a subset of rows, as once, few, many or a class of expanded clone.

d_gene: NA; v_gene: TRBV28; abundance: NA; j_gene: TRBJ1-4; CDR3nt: TGTGCCAGCTCAGGAGGGGTCAGGGAAAAACTGTTTTTT; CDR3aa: CASSGGVREKLFF
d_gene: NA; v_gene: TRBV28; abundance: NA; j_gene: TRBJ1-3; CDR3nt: TGTGCCAGCAGCGCCAGGGCTCCCGTTAGAAACACCATATATTTT; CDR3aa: CASSARAPVRNTIYF
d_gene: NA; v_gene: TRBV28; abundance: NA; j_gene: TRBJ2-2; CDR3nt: TGTGCCAGCAGTTGGACAAGCACCGGGGAGCTGTTTTTT; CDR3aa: CASSWTSTGELFF
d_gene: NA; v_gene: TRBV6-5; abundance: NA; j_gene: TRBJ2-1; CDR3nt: TGTGCCAGCAGTTACTCGGGAAGGGGGGCCTACAATGAGCAGTTCTTC; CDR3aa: CASSYSGRGAYNEQFF
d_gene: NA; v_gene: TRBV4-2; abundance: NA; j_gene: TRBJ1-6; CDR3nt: TGTGCCAGCAGCTACCGGGGGGTGGGAGGTTCACCCCTCCACTTT; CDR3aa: CASSYRGVGGSPLHF
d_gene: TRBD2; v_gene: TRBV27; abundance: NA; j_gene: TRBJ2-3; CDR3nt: TGTGCCAGCAGTTTATTAGGCGGTTTTAGCGGGTGGAATTTT; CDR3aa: CASSLLGGFSGWNF
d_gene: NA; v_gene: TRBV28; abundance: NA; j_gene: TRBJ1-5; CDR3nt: TGTGCCAGCAGTCCGCGGGGCGGCGGAAGGCGCAATCAGCCCCAGCATTTT; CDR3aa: CASSPRGGGRRNQPQHF
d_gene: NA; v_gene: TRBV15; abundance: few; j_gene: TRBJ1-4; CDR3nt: TGTGCCACCAGCAGAGATCCGGGGGGAGGCGAAAAACTGTTTTTT; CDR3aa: CATSRDPGGGEKLFF
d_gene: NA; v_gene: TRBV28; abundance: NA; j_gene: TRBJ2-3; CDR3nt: TGTGCCAGCAGTTTAATTTCTGCACCCGTTACGCAGTATTTT; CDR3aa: CASSLISAPVTQYF
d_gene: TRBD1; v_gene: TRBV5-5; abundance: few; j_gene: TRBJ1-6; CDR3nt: TGTGCCAGCAGCGGGGGGGACAGCCTTTCACCCCTCCACTTT; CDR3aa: CASSGGDSLSPLHF
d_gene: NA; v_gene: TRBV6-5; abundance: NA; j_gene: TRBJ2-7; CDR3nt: TGTGCCAGCAGTTCCGGACAGCCAGGGGTCTACGAGCAGTACTTC; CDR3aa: CASSSGQPGVYEQYF
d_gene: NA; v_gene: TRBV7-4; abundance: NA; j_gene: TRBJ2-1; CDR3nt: TGTGCCAAAACCCGGGACCAGCGTTGGGGGGACAATGAGCAGTTCTTC; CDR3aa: CAKTRDQRWGDNEQFF
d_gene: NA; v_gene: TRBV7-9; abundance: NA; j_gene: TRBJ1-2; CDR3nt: TGTGCCAGCAGCTTAGCTGGGTCGAATGGCTACACCTTC; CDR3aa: CASSLAGSNGYTF
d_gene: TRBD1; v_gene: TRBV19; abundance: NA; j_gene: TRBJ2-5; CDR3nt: TGTGCCAGTAGACGGACAGGGGGCGCAGAGACCCAGTACTTC; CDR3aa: CASRRTGGAETQYF
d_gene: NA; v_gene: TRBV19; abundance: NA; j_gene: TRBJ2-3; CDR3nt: TGTGCCAGTAGTATAGTTCCCGGGGATACGCAGTATTTT; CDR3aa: CASSIVPGDTQYF
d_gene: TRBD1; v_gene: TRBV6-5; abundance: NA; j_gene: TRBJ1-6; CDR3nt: TGTGCCAGCAGGGGACAGGACTCCTATAATTCACCCCTCCACTTT; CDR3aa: CASRGQDSYNSPLHF
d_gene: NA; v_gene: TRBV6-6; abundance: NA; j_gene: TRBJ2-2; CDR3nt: TGTGCCAGCAGAAGCGGAACGGAGGCCGGGGAGCTGTTTTTT; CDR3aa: CASRSGTEAGELFF
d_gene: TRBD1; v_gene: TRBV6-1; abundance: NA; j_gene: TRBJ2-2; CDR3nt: TGTGCCAGCAGTCAAAGGACAGGGTTGAACGGGGAGCTGTTTTTT; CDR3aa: CASSQRTGLNGELFF
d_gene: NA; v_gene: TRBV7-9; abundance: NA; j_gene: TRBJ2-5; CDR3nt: TGTGCCAGCAGCTTATCCAGGGAAGAGACCCAGTACTTC; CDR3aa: CASSLSREETQYF
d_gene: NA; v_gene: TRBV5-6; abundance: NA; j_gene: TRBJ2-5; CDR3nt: TGTGCCAGCAGCTTTGGCGGACCCCTGGAGTACTTC; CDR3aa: CASSFGGPLEYF
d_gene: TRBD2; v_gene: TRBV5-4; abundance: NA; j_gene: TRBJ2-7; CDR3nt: TGTGCCAGCAGCTTGGAGACAGCGGGAGGGCCCCAGCAGTACTTC; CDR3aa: CASSLETAGGPQQYF
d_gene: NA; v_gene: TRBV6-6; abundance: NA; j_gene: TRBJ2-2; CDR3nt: TGTGCCAGCAGTTACTGGCGGCTCGACACCGGGGAGCTGTTTTTT; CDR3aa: CASSYWRLDTGELFF
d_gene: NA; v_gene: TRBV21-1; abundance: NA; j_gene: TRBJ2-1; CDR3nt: TGTGCCAGCCCAAATTTAGGGGGGAATCGTAATGAGCAGTTCTTC; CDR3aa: CASPNLGGNRNEQFF
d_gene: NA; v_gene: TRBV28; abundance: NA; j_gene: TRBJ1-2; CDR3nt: TGTGCCAGCAGTCCCGCTCCCCGGGCCCAATATGGCTACACCTTC; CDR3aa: CASSPAPRAQYGYTF
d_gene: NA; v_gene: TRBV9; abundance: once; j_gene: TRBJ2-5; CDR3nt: TGTGCCAGCAGCTCGGACGAAGAGCCAATTCGGGAGACCCAGTACTTC; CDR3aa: CASSSDEEPIRETQYF
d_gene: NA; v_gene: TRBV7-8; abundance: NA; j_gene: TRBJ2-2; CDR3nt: TGTGCCAGCAGGCCTTGGGGAAACACCGGGGAGCTGTTTTTT; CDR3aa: CASRPWGNTGELFF
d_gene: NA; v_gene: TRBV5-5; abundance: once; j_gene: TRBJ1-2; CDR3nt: TGTGCCAGCAGCTTGGACCCGAACTATGGCTACACCTTC; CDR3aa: CASSLDPNYGYTF
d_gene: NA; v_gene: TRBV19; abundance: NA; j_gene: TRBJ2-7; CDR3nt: TGTGCCAGTAGTAGACGGGCAGGCCAATCCTACGAGCAGTACTTC; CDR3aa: CASSRRAGQSYEQYF
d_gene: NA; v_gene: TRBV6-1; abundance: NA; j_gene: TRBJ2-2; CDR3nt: TGTGCCAGCAGGCGGGACGGGGAGCTGTTTTTT; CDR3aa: CASRRDGELFF
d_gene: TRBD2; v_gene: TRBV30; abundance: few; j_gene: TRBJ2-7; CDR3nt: TGTGCCTGGGGAGGGACTAGCGTCGCCTACGAGCAGTACTTC; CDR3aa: CAWGGTSVAYEQYF
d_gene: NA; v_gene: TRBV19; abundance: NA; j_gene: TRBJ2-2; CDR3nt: TGTGCCAGTACCCCGAACACCGGGGAGCTGTTTTTT; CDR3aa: CASTPNTGELFF
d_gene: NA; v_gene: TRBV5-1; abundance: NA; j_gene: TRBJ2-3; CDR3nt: TGCGCCAGCAGCCTGTCGGGGGCAATTCGCACAGATACGCAGTATTTT; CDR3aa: CASSLSGAIRTDTQYF